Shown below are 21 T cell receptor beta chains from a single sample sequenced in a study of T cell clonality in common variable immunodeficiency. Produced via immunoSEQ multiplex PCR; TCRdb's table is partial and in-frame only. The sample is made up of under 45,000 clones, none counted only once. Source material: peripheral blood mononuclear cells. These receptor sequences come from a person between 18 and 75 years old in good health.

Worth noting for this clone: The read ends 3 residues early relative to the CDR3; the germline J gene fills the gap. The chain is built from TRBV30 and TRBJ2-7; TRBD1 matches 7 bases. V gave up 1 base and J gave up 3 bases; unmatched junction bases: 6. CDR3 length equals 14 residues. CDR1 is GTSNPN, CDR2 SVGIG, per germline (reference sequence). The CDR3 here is CAWSGRTGGYEQYF. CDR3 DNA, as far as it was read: TGTGCCTGGAGTGGGAGGACAGGAGGCTACGAG.

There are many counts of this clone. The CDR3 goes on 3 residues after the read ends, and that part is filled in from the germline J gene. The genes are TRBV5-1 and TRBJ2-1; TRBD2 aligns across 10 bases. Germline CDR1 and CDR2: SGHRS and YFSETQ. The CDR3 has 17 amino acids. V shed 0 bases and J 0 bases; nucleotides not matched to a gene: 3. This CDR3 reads CASSLASSGSSYNEQFF. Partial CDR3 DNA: TGCGCCAGCAGCTTGGCCTCTAGCGGGAGCTCCTACAATGAG.

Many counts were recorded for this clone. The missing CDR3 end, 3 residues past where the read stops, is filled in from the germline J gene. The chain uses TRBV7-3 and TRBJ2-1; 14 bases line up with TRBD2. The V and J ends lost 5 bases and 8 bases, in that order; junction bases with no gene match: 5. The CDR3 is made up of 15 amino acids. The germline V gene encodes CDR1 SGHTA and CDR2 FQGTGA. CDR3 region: CASSPTSGRAHEQFF. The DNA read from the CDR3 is TGTGCCAGCAGCCCGACTAGCGGGAGGGCCCATGAG.

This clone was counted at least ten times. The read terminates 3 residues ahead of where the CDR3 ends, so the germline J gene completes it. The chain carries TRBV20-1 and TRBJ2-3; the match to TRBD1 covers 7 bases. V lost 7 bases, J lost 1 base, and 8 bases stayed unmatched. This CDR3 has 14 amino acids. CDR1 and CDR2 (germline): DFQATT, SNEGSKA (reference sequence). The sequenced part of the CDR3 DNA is TGCAGTGAGGGGGCGAGTATGGGCACAGATACG. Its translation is CSEGASMGTDT. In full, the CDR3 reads CSEGASMGTDTQYF.

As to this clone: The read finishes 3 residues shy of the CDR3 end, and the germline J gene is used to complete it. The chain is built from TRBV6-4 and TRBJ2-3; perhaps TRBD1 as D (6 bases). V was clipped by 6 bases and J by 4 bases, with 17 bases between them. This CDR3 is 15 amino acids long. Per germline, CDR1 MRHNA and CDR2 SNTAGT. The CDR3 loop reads CASSPGTSIADTQYF. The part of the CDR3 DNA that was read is TGTGCCAGCAGCCCTGGGACATCCATTGCAGATACG.

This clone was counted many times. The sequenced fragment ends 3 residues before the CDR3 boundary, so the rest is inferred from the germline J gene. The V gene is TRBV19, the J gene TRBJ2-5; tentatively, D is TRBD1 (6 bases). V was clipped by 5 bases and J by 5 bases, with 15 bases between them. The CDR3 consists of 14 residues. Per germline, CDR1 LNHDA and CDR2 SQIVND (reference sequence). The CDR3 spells CASSSAGARETQYF. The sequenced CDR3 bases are TGTGCCAGTAGTTCGGCAGGGGCAAGGGAGACC.

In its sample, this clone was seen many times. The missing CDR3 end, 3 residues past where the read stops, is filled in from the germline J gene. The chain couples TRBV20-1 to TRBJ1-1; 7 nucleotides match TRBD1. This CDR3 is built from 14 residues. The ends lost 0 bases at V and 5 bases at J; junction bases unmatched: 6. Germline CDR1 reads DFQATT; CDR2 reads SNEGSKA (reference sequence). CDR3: CSARETGVRTEAFF. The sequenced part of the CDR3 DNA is TGCAGTGCTAGAGAAACAGGGGTAAGGACTGAA.

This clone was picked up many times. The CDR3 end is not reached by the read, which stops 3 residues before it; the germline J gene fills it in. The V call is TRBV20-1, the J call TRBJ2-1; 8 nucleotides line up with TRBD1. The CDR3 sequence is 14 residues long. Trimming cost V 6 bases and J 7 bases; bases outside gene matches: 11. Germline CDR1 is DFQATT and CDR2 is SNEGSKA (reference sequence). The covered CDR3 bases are TGCAGTGCCCACCGCGGACAGGGAAGGAATGAG. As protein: CSAHRGQGRNE. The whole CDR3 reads CSAHRGQGRNEQFF.

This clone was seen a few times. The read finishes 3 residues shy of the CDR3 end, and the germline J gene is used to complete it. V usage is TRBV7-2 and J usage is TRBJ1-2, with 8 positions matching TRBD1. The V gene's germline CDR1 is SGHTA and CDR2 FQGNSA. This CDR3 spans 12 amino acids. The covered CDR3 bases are TGTGCCAGCAGCTTAGACAGGGGGGAC. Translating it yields CASSLDRGD. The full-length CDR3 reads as CASSLDRGDYTF.

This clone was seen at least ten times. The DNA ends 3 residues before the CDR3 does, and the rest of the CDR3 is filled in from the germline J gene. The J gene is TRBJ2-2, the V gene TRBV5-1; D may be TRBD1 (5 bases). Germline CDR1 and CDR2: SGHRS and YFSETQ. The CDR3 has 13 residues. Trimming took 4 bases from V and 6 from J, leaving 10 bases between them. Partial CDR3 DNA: TGCGCCAGCAGCGTCACAGGATCCGGGGAG. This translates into CASSVTGSGE. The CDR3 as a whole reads CASSVTGSGELFF.

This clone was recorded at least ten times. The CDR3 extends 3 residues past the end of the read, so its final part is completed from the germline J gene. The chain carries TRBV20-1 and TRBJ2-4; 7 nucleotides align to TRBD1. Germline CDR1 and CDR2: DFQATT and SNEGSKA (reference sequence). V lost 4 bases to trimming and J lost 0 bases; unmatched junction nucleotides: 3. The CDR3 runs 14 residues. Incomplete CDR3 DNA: TGCAGTGCTAAGTACAGGGGAGCCAAAAACATT. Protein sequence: CSAKYRGAKNI. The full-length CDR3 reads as CSAKYRGAKNIQYF.

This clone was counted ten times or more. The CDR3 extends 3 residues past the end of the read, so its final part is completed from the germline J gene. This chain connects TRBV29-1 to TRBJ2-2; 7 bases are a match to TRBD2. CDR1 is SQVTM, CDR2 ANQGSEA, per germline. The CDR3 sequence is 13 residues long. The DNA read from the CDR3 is TGCAGCGTGAGGGCGGGAGCTAATGAAAAG. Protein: CSVRAGANEK. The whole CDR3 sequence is CSVRAGANEKLFF.

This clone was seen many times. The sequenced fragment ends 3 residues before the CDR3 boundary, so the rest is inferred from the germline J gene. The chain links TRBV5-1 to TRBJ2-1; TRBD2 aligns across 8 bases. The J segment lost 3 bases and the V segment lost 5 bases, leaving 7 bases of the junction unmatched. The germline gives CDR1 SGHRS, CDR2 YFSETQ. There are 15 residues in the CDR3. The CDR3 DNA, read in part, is TGCGCCAGCAGACCCGGGACTAGGGACTACAATGAG. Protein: CASRPGTRDYNE. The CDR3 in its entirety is CASRPGTRDYNEQFF.

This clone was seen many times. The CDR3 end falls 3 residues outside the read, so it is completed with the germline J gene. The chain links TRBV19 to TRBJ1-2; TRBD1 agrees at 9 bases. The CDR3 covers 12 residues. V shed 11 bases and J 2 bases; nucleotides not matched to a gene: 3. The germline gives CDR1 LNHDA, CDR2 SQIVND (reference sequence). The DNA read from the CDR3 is TGTGCCGGGGGGACAGGGAACTATGGC. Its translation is CAGGTGNYG. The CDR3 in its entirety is CAGGTGNYGYTF.

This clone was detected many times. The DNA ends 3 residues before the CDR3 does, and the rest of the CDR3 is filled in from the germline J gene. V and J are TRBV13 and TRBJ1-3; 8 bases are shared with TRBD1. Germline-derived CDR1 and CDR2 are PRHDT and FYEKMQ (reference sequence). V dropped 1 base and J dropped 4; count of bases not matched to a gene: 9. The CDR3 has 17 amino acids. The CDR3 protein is CASSLVGDRGTGNTIYF. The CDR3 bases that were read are TGTGCCAGCAGCTTAGTAGGAGACAGGGGCACGGGAAACACC. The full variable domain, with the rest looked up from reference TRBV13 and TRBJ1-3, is AAGVIQSPRHLIKEKRETATLKCYPIPRHDTVYWYQQGPGQDPQFLISFYEKMQSDKGSIPDRFSAQQFSDYHSELNMSSLELGDSALYFCASSLVGDRGTGNTIYFGEGSWLTVV.

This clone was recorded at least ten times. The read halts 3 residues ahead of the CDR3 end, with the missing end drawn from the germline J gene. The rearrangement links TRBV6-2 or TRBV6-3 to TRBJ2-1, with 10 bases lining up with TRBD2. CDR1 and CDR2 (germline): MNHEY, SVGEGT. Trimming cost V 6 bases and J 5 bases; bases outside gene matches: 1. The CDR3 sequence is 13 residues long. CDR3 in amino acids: CASRTSGDNEQFF. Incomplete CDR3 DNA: TGTGCCAGCAGAACTAGCGGGGACAATGAG.

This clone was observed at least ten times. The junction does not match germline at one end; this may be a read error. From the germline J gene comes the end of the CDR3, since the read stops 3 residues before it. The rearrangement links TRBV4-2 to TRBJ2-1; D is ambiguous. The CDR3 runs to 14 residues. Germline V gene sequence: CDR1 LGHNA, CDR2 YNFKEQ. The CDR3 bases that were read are TGCGCCAGCAGCCAAGGTGCGTTTGCTGTTGAG. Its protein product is CASSQGAFAVE. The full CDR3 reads CASSQGAFAVEQFF.

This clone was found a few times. CDR3 residues: CASSPRDNPNAQYF. The CDR3 bases that were read are TGTGCCAGCAGCCCCAGGGACAATCCAAATGCG. The chain employs TRBV11-3 and TRBJ2-3; possible D gene TRBD1, 6 bases. Read coverage stops 3 residues before the CDR3 terminus; the germline J gene supplies the remainder. The CDR3 runs 14 residues. Looked up from germline, CDR1 is SGHNT and CDR2 is YENEEA.

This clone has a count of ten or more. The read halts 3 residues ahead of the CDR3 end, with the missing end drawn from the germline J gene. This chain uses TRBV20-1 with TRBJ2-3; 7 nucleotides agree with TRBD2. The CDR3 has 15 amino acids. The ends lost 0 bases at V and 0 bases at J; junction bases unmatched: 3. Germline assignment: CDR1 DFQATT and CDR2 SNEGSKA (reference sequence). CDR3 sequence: CSARDASGSTDTQYF. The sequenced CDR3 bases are TGCAGTGCTAGAGATGCTAGCGGAAGCACAGATACG.

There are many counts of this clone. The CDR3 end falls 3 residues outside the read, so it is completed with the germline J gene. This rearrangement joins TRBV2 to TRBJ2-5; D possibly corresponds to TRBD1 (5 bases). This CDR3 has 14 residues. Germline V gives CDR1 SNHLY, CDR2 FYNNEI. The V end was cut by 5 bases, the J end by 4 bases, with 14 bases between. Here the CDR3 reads CASSPVFRGETQYF. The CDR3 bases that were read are TGTGCCAGCAGTCCCGTTTTTAGGGGAGAGACC.

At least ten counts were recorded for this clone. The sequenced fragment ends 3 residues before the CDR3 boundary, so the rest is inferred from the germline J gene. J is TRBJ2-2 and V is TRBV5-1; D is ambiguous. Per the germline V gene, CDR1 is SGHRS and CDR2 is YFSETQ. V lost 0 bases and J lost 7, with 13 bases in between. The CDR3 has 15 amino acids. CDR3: CASSLGLIGNGELFF. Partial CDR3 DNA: TGCGCCAGCAGCTTGGGACTCATAGGAAACGGGGAG.